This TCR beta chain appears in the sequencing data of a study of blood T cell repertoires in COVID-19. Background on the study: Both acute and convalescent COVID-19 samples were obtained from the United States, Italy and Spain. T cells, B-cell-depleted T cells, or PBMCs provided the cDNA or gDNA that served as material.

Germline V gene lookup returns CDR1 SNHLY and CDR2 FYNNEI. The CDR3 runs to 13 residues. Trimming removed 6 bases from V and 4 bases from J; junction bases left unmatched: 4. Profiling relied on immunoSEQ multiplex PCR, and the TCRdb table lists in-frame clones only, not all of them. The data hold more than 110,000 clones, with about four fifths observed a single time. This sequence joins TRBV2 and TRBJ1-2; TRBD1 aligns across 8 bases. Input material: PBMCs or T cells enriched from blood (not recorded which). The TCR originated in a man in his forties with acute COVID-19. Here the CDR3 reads CASRPQGAYGYTF. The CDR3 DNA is TGTGCCAGCAGACCCCAGGGGGCCTATGGCTACACCTTC.